The next 10 T cell receptor beta chains were all read from a single sample in a study of neurological immune-mediated disorders. One entry per CDR3 protein results from TCRdb running MiXCR on the 5' RACE reads. This sample yields about 71,000 distinct CDR3 sequences, of which around 3.1% are seen a single time; about 4% belongs to the top ten. The source material was PBMCs. All receptors derive from a man aged 35-49 years with multiple sclerosis.

Ten or more counts support this clonotype. This chain joins TRBV20-1 and TRBJ2-5, with D tentatively TRBD2 (6 bases). Germline CDR1 reads DFQATT; CDR2 reads SNEGSKA (reference sequence). The V gene lost 0 bases and the J gene lost 4 bases, with 18 bases spanning the gap. CDR3 length: 16 amino acids. CDR3 nucleotides: TGCAGTGCTAGAGACCCGAGGACTACGCGGGGAGAGACCCAGTACTTC. As protein: CSARDPRTTRGETQYF.

This clonotype was seen many times. The rearrangement joins TRBV10-3 to TRBJ1-1, with TRBD1 matching 10 bases. CDR3 length equals 14 residues. Trimming at V came to 5 bases and at J to 5 bases, leaving 5 bases not matched to a gene. CDR1 is ENHRY, CDR2 SYGVKD, per germline. The CDR3 here is CAISPGQGRTEAFF. CDR3 DNA: TGTGCCATCAGTCCGGGACAGGGGAGGACTGAAGCTTTCTTT.

This clonotype was observed many times. V usage is TRBV5-5 and J usage is TRBJ2-5; 10 bases align to TRBD2. From germline, CDR1 is SGHKS and CDR2 YYEKEE (reference sequence). Trimming cost V 0 bases and J 5 bases; bases outside gene matches: 7. CDR3 size: 16 residues. This CDR3 is CASSLAPSGSGETQYF. The CDR3 DNA reads TGTGCCAGCAGCTTGGCCCCTAGCGGGAGTGGCGAGACCCAGTACTTC.

This clonotype appeared many times. The chain is built from TRBV6-2 or TRBV6-3 and TRBJ1-1; 7 bases match TRBD1. Unmatched junction bases numbered 2, after V lost 6 bases and J lost 1 base. Germline-derived CDR1 and CDR2 are MNHEY and SVGEGT. This CDR3 is built from 13 residues. This CDR3 reads CASRRQGNTEAFF. CDR3 DNA sequence: TGTGCCAGCAGGAGACAGGGGAACACTGAAGCTTTCTTT.

This clonotype was observed many times. CDR3 region: CASSWGQGASYEQYF. CDR3 DNA sequence: TGCGCCAGCAGCTGGGGGCAGGGGGCCTCCTACGAGCAGTACTTC. The genes are TRBV5-1 and TRBJ2-7, with 8 bases that match TRBD1. V gave up 3 bases and J gave up 0 bases; unmatched junction bases: 5. This CDR3 has 15 residues. The germline CDR1 and CDR2 sequences are SGHRS and YFSETQ.

This clonotype was detected ten times or more. The chain has TRBV2 and TRBJ2-1; D is possibly TRBD1 or TRBD2 (5 bases each). This CDR3 has 14 amino acids. Trimming left V 7 bases short and J 7 bases short, with 17 bases between. Per germline, CDR1 SNHLY and CDR2 FYNNEI. The CDR3 DNA reads as TGTGCCAGCAAAAAGGAGAAAGGGGAGAATGAGCAGTTCTTC. This codes for CASKKEKGENEQFF.

This clonotype was seen many times. This chain uses TRBV27 with TRBJ2-1; D uncertain. CDR3 length equals 15 residues. The germline gives CDR1 MNHEY, CDR2 SMNVEV (reference sequence). Trimming pared 2 bases from V and 3 bases from J, leaving 11 bases between. CDR3 nucleotide sequence: TGTGCCAGCAGTTTAGGGTCTAGTAGCTACAATGAGCAGTTCTTC. This translates into CASSLGSSSYNEQFF.

This clonotype was counted at least ten times. This chain uses TRBV5-1 with TRBJ2-2, with 8 bases aligning to TRBD1. CDR1 and CDR2 from the germline V gene are SGHRS and YFSETQ. The V and J ends lost 2 bases and 3 bases, in that order; junction bases with no gene match: 6. The CDR3 contains 16 residues. This CDR3 is CASSLTTGDDTGELFF. The CDR3 DNA reads TGCGCCAGCAGCTTAACGACAGGGGATGACACCGGGGAGCTGTTTTTT.

This clonotype was recorded many times. V usage is TRBV20-1 and J usage is TRBJ2-7; unclear D gene. This CDR3 is built from 14 residues. The germline V gene has CDR1 DFQATT and CDR2 SNEGSKA (reference sequence). The V gene lost 3 bases and the J gene lost 0 bases, with 12 bases spanning the gap. The CDR3 DNA reads as TGCAGTGCTAGTATGTCTTCCGCCTCCTACGAGCAGTACTTC. Its translation: CSASMSSASYEQYF.

This clonotype was counted many times. The chain joins TRBV20-1 to TRBJ2-7; 10 bases match TRBD1. CDR1 is DFQATT, CDR2 SNEGSKA, per germline (reference sequence). The CDR3 has 14 amino acids. Losses at the gene ends were 5 bases for V and 4 bases for J; bases not matched to a gene: 8. The CDR3 nucleotides read TGCAGTGCTCTAGGTGGGACAGGGGTTTACGAGCAGTACTTC. Translating gives CSALGGTGVYEQYF.